These 26 T cell receptor beta chains came from one sample sequenced in a study of cytomegalovirus exposure and HLA in healthy donors. Researchers ran the PCR with 60 Vbeta and 13 Jbeta primers. Sequenced by immunoSEQ multiplex PCR; TCRdb stores in-frame clones only, minus some. Among 50,000 to 70,000 clones listed, 62% were seen once. The sample taken for sequencing was PBMCs. These TCRs come from a man aged 25 to 40 in good health and CMV-seronegative.

This clone was observed a handful of times. The chain employs TRBV5-1 and TRBJ1-5, with a tentative D call TRBD1 (5 bases). The germline V gene has CDR1 SGHRS and CDR2 YFSETQ. The CDR3 has 15 amino acids. V shed 0 bases and J shed 0 bases, with 7 bases lying between them. This CDR3 reads CASSLAGNSNQPQHF. DNA for the CDR3: TGCGCCAGCAGCTTGGCAGGGAATAGCAATCAGCCCCAGCATTTT. The variable domain in full, completed from reference TRBV5-1 and TRBJ1-5, reads KAGVTQTPRYLIKTRGQQVTLSCSPISGHRSVSWYQQTPGQGLQFLFEYFSETQRNKGNFPGRFSGRQFSNSRSEMNVSTLELGDSALYLCASSLAGNSNQPQHFGDGTRLSIL.

J is TRBJ1-6 and V is TRBV2; TRBD1 is a possible D gene (6 bases). The V end was cut by 7 bases, the J end by 9 bases, with 16 bases between. Per germline, CDR1 SNHLY and CDR2 FYNNEI. The CDR3 loop spans 14 amino acids. The DNA for the CDR3 is TGTGCCAGCAAGGGGGACGGGGAGAGTTCACCCCTCCACTTT. Translation: CASKGDGESSPLHF.

J is TRBJ1-5 and V is TRBV29-1, with 8 bases matching TRBD1. This CDR3 comprises 17 residues. From germline, CDR1 is SQVTM and CDR2 ANQGSEA. Trimming cost V 4 bases and J 0 bases; bases outside gene matches: 11. In nucleotides, the CDR3 is TGCAGCGTTGCCGACAGGGGACTCGTACATAGCAATCAGCCCCAGCATTTT. Translation gives CSVADRGLVHSNQPQHF.

This clone was detected only a few times. The chain joins TRBV6-5 to TRBJ2-7, with a tentative D call TRBD1 (6 bases). V was cut by 6 bases and J by 3 bases, with 18 bases left in between. Germline V gives CDR1 MNHEY, CDR2 SVGAGI. The CDR3 has 15 amino acids. The DNA for the CDR3 is TGTGCCAGCAGAACGGACAGCCGGGGAATCTACGAGCAGTACTTC. Translation: CASRTDSRGIYEQYF.

The chain recombines TRBV25-1 with TRBJ2-2; D might be TRBD2 (6 bases). V was shortened by 3 bases and J by 3 bases, with 11 bases between the two germline ends. The germline V gene has CDR1 MGHDK and CDR2 SYGVNS. The CDR3 loop spans 15 amino acids. In DNA, the CDR3 is TGTGCCAGCAGTGACTGGCGGGGAGACACCGGGGAGCTGTTTTTT. Its translation is CASSDWRGDTGELFF.

The chain links TRBV11-2 to TRBJ1-6; D call uncertain. Per the germline V gene, CDR1 is SGHAT and CDR2 is FQNNGV. This CDR3 comprises 13 residues. Between the trimmed V and J ends, which lost 8 bases and 0 bases, there was a span of 5 bases. In DNA form, the CDR3 reads TGTGCCAGCCGCAGCTCCTATAATTCACCCCTCCACTTT. It codes for CASRSSYNSPLHF.

The chain joins TRBV27 to TRBJ2-7, with D maybe TRBD2 (6 bases). CDR1 is MNHEY, CDR2 SMNVEV, per germline (reference sequence). The CDR3 is 12 residues long. V lost 2 bases and J 6 bases, leaving 8 bases between the germline ends. The CDR3 is CASSLRRGEQYF. CDR3 bases: TGTGCCAGCAGTTTAAGGAGGGGCGAGCAGTACTTC.

In DNA form, the CDR3 reads TGTGCCAGCAATGGACTCCCGAACTCCTACGAGCAGTACTTC. It is translated as CASNGLPNSYEQYF. The J gene is TRBJ2-7, the V gene TRBV6-5, with D maybe TRBD2 (5 bases). The CDR3 consists of 14 residues. Between the trimmed V and J ends, which lost 7 bases and 0 bases, there was a span of 13 bases. Germline values: CDR1 MNHEY, CDR2 SVGAGI.

The rearrangement joins TRBV29-1 to TRBJ1-1; D possibly corresponds to TRBD1 (5 bases). V was cut by 7 bases and J by 3 bases, with 12 bases left in between. The CDR3 spans 12 residues. The germline V gene has CDR1 SQVTM and CDR2 ANQGSEA. The CDR3 nucleotides read TGCAGCGCATGGGGGGGGGACACTGAAGCTTTCTTT. It encodes CSAWGGDTEAFF.

The chain recombines TRBV7-9 with TRBJ1-1, with D perhaps matching TRBD1 (6 bases). The germline gives CDR1 SEHNR, CDR2 FQNEAQ (reference sequence). V dropped 8 bases and J dropped 4 bases, with 11 bases sitting between them. This CDR3 is 12 amino acids long. Written as DNA, the CDR3 is TGTGCCAGCGGGGAAGGGGGCACTGAAGCTTTCTTT. Translated, it gives CASGEGGTEAFF.

V is TRBV7-9 and J is TRBJ1-2, with D possibly being TRBD1 (5 bases). Trimming shortened V by 1 base and J by 6 bases, and 12 bases separated the two germline ends. The CDR3 consists of 14 residues. Per the germline V gene, CDR1 is SEHNR and CDR2 is FQNEAQ (reference sequence). The CDR3 coding sequence is TGTGCCAGCAGCTTAGTAGGACCAGGGAATGGCTACACCTTC. This sequence encodes CASSLVGPGNGYTF.

The chain combines TRBV7-9 with TRBJ2-5; 8 bases map to TRBD1. Unmatched junction bases numbered 12, after V lost 5 bases and J lost 4 bases. The CDR3 consists of 16 residues. Germline V gene data show CDR1 as SEHNR and CDR2 as FQNEAQ (reference sequence). The CDR3 DNA sequence: TGTGCCAGCAGCCCGCCAGGGGGCCAGGGGCGAGAGACCCAGTACTTC. Residues: CASSPPGGQGRETQYF.

CDR3 sequence reads: CASSLSGAEWETQYF. In DNA, the CDR3 is TGTGCCAGCAGCCTGAGCGGGGCCGAATGGGAGACCCAGTACTTC. The gene calls are TRBV7-3 and TRBJ2-5; 7 nucleotides match TRBD2. From germline, CDR1 is SGHTA and CDR2 FQGTGA. Trimming at V came to 5 bases and at J to 5 bases, leaving 11 bases not matched to a gene. There are 15 residues in the CDR3.

The J gene is TRBJ1-2, the V gene TRBV30; D is possibly TRBD1 (5 bases). This CDR3 region has 11 residues. Germline V gene sequence: CDR1 GTSNPN, CDR2 SVGIG (reference sequence). With 2 bases removed from V and 8 bases from J, the gap between germline ends came to 9 bases. In DNA form, the CDR3 reads TGTGCCTGGAGTCCAGGGAAGGGCTACACCTTC. It translates to CAWSPGKGYTF.

The V call is TRBV7-2, the J call TRBJ2-1; D perhaps matches TRBD2 (7 bases). This CDR3 comprises 16 residues. The V and J ends lost 2 bases and 7 bases respectively, with 18 bases between them. From germline, CDR1 is SGHTA and CDR2 FQGNSA. The CDR3 bases are TGTGCCAGCAGCTTACGCGGGGGCTTGGCTTCGAATGAGCAGTTCTTC. This translates into CASSLRGGLASNEQFF.

This sequence joins TRBV11-2 and TRBJ2-7, with 11 bases matching TRBD2. The CDR3 totals 15 residues. J gave up 0 bases and V 5 bases, and 3 bases lay outside the gene matches. The germline V gene has CDR1 SGHAT and CDR2 FQNNGV. CDR3: CASSTLAGASYEQYF. The CDR3 DNA sequence: TGTGCCAGCAGCACACTAGCGGGGGCCTCCTACGAGCAGTACTTC.

The chain uses TRBV6-1 and TRBJ2-5; 12 nucleotides match TRBD1. J lost 5 bases, V lost 4 bases, and 5 bases had no gene match. The CDR3 is 15 amino acids. Germline loops: CDR1 MNHNS, CDR2 SASEGT. CDR3 loop: CASSGDRGRLETQYF. CDR3 bases: TGTGCCAGCAGTGGGGACAGGGGGCGCTTGGAGACCCAGTACTTC.

This chain's CDR3 is CATWGGSSYEQYF. The CDR3 DNA is TGTGCCACTTGGGGGGGCAGTTCCTACGAGCAGTACTTC. The V call is TRBV2, the J call TRBJ2-7; weak D call: TRBD2 (7 bases). V lost 10 bases to trimming and J lost 1 base, with 14 bases between them. This CDR3 spans 13 amino acids. Germline values: CDR1 SNHLY, CDR2 FYNNEI.

This clone has just a few counts. The chain links TRBV23-1 to TRBJ1-2; D gene uncertain. TRBV23-1 is an ORF, and what it does is uncertain. CDR3 length: 14 amino acids. The V and J ends lost 4 bases and 7 bases respectively, with 16 bases between them. The chain's CDR3 is CASSPEKSYSGYTF. In nucleotides, the CDR3 is TGCGCCAGCAGTCCCGAAAAGTCTTACTCTGGCTACACCTTC.

This clone was picked up a small number of times. The chain joins TRBV9 to TRBJ2-2; no definite D call. Germline-derived CDR1 and CDR2 are SGDLS and YYNGEE. The germline V and J ends were trimmed by 4 bases and 5 bases, with 12 bases remaining between them. CDR3 size: 14 residues. The CDR3 here is CASSPEDGTGELFF. Written as DNA, the CDR3 is TGTGCCAGCAGCCCTGAAGACGGGACCGGGGAGCTGTTTTTT.

The rearrangement links TRBV6-5 to TRBJ1-5; TRBD1 is a possible D gene (6 bases). The V gene's germline CDR1 is MNHEY and CDR2 SVGAGI. The CDR3 contains 12 residues. The CDR3 region has the DNA TGTGCGGCAGGGGCGGGCCTTCGGCCCCAGCATTTT. Translated, it gives CAAGAGLRPQHF.

This chain uses TRBV29-1 with TRBJ1-1, with D perhaps matching TRBD1 (6 bases). The CDR3 sequence is 14 residues long. Between the trimmed V and J ends, which lost 7 bases and 1 base, there was a span of 16 bases. In germline, CDR1 is SQVTM, CDR2 ANQGSEA. Written as DNA, the CDR3 is TGCAGCGCCGGAACGACAGGAGAGAACACTGAAGCTTTCTTT. It encodes CSAGTTGENTEAFF.

The V gene is TRBV10-3, the J gene TRBJ2-5; 9 bases fit TRBD2. Trimming at V came to 8 bases and at J to 3 bases, leaving 13 bases not matched to a gene. This CDR3 is 16 amino acids long. Germline assignment: CDR1 ENHRY and CDR2 SYGVKD. CDR3: CAIGMRGGASEETQYF. As DNA, the CDR3 is TGTGCCATCGGGATGCGCGGGGGGGCTTCGGAAGAGACCCAGTACTTC.

The DNA of the CDR3 is TGTGCCAGCAGCTTAACATCAGGGGGGAATTCACCCCTCCACTTT. Translation: CASSLTSGGNSPLHF. This rearrangement joins TRBV7-9 to TRBJ1-6, with 7 bases fitting TRBD1. This CDR3 comprises 15 residues. With V trimmed by 2 bases and J by 7 bases, 5 bases remained unmatched. CDR1 is SEHNR, CDR2 FQNEAQ, per germline (reference sequence).

In its sample, this clone was seen many times. The CDR3 reads CASSEGQLAGGSETQYF. DNA of the CDR3: TGTGCCAGCAGCGAGGGGCAGCTAGCGGGGGGTTCAGAGACCCAGTACTTC. The V gene is TRBV9, the J gene TRBJ2-5; 11 bases align to TRBD2. The germline V gene has CDR1 SGDLS and CDR2 YYNGEE. Trimming removed 3 bases from V and 4 bases from J; junction bases left unmatched: 11. The CDR3 length is 17 residues.

This clone was seen only a few times. This chain uses TRBV7-2 with TRBJ1-2; perhaps TRBD1 as D (5 bases). Germline values: CDR1 SGHTA, CDR2 FQGNSA. Trimming removed 2 bases at V and 8 bases at J, with 12 bases between. This CDR3 spans 13 amino acids. CDR3 in amino acids: CASSLPGTRGYTF. In nucleotides, the CDR3 is TGTGCCAGCAGCTTACCAGGGACTCGCGGCTACACCTTC.